These 21 T cell receptor beta chains were sequenced from one sample in a study of T cell clonotyping in hematopoietic cell transplantation. Profiled with immunoSEQ multiplex PCR; TCRdb holds only in-frame clones, not every one. Of about 27,000 clones in the sample, approximately 94% were seen once. What was sequenced was peripheral blood mononuclear cells. The receptor set was obtained from a man aged 45-60 years in good health. Some clones in this sample may be carry-over from other donors' samples.

The chain links TRBV19 to TRBJ2-7, with D perhaps matching TRBD1 or TRBD2 (5 bases each). This CDR3 region has 14 residues. The germline V gene has CDR1 LNHDA and CDR2 SQIVND (reference sequence). The ends were cut back, 3 bases at V and 5 bases at J, with 14 bases in the middle. The CDR3 region is CASSIGAGSNEQYF. In DNA, the CDR3 is TGTGCCAGTAGTATCGGGGCAGGGAGTAACGAGCAGTACTTC.

A single count supports this clone. The chain is built from TRBV18 and TRBJ2-7, with unresolved D. In germline, CDR1 is KGHSH, CDR2 LQKENI. Trimming cost V 5 bases and J 1 base, with 3 bases left between them. There are 11 residues in the CDR3. The CDR3 is CASSISYEQYF. The CDR3 nucleotides are TGTGCCAGCTCAATATCCTACGAGCAGTACTTC. The full variable domain, rest sourced from reference TRBV18 and TRBJ2-7, is NAGVMQNPRHLVRRRGQEARLRCSPMKGHSHVYWYRQLPEEGLKFMVYLQKENIIDESGMPKERFSAEFPKEGPSILRIQQVVRGDSAAYFCASSISYEQYFGPGTRLTVT.

This chain joins TRBV2 and TRBJ2-1; 11 bases align to TRBD1. From germline, CDR1 is SNHLY and CDR2 FYNNEI. The CDR3 loop spans 15 amino acids. V shed 6 bases, J shed 6 bases, and the junction held 7 bases outside the gene matches. Written as DNA, the CDR3 is TGTGCCAGCAGGGCCGGGACAGGGGGATCCAATGAGCAGTTCTTC. Its protein product is CASRAGTGGSNEQFF.

This sequence joins TRBV27 and TRBJ1-6; D possibly corresponds to TRBD1 (6 bases). The germline gives CDR1 MNHEY, CDR2 SMNVEV (reference sequence). CDR3 size: 18 residues. Trimming cost V 6 bases and J 0 bases, with 18 bases left between them. The CDR3 here is CASSLFTGTSSYNSPLHF. The CDR3 region has the DNA TGTGCCAGCAGCCTCTTTACCGGGACAAGCTCCTATAATTCACCCCTCCACTTT.

This sequence joins TRBV29-1 and TRBJ1-3; unclear D gene. V shed 4 bases and J shed 0 bases, with 4 bases lying between them. Germline V gene data show CDR1 as SQVTM and CDR2 as ANQGSEA. This CDR3 has 12 amino acids. CDR3 residues: CSVVSSGNTIYF. The CDR3 coding sequence is TGCAGCGTTGTTAGCTCTGGAAACACCATATATTTT.

The DNA of the CDR3 is TGTGCCAGCAGTTCGACAGGTCGAGTGATGGGGGCCCACTTT. As protein: CASSSTGRVMGAHF. This chain links TRBV6-5 with TRBJ1-6; tentatively, D is TRBD1 (6 bases). V gave up 4 bases and J gave up 18 bases, with 22 bases separating them. Germline CDR1 MNHEY, CDR2 SVGAGI. The CDR3 sequence is 14 residues long.

The chain uses TRBV6-6 and TRBJ2-3; the match to TRBD2 covers 10 bases. Per the germline V gene, CDR1 is MNHNY and CDR2 is SVGAGI (reference sequence). The CDR3 runs to 14 residues. V shed 10 bases, J shed 11 bases, and the junction held 15 bases outside the gene matches. CDR3 coding DNA: TGTGCCACGCAGAGCGGGGGGGATACAGGAGGGCAGTATTTT. It encodes CATQSGGDTGGQYF.

The chain has TRBV27 and TRBJ1-1; D gene ambiguous. V was clipped by 3 bases and J by 4 bases, with 9 bases between them. The CDR3 is 13 amino acids. From germline, CDR1 is MNHEY and CDR2 SMNVEV (reference sequence). CDR3 loop: CASSFGGLTEAFF. The CDR3 coding sequence is TGTGCCAGCAGTTTCGGAGGCCTCACTGAAGCTTTCTTT.

This clone has a single count. The chain recombines TRBV14 with TRBJ2-7; no clear D. Germline V gene lookup returns CDR1 SGHDN and CDR2 FVKESK. V lost 0 bases to trimming and J lost 0 bases, with 6 bases between them. The CDR3 runs 14 residues. The CDR3 DNA reads as TGTGCCAGCAGCCAAGATTTGGACTCCTACGAGCAGTACTTC. It encodes CASSQDLDSYEQYF.

J is TRBJ2-3 and V is TRBV9; 10 bases map to TRBD2. V gave up 3 bases and J gave up 6 bases; unmatched junction bases: 13. CDR3 length: 17 amino acids. The germline CDR1 and CDR2 sequences are SGDLS and YYNGEE. CDR3 in DNA: TGTGCCAGCAGCGGAGAGATGAGACTAGCGGGCAAGGATACGCAGTATTTT. This translates into CASSGEMRLAGKDTQYF.

This clone has a single count. The rearrangement links TRBV6-1 to TRBJ1-5; 12 bases match TRBD1. Unmatched junction bases numbered 5, after V lost 7 bases and J lost 4 bases. The CDR3 consists of 15 residues. Germline V gene data show CDR1 as MNHNS and CDR2 as SASEGT. The CDR3 DNA sequence: TGTGCCAGCATACGGGGACAGGGGGCGAATCAGCCCCAGCATTTT. This codes for CASIRGQGANQPQHF.

V and J are TRBV7-2 and TRBJ1-2, with a tentative D call TRBD1 (6 bases). V was clipped by 5 bases and J by 0 bases, with 13 bases between them. This CDR3 has 15 amino acids. Per germline, CDR1 SGHTA and CDR2 FQGNSA. This CDR3 reads CASSVQQGSNYGYTF. The CDR3 DNA follows: TGTGCCAGCAGCGTTCAACAGGGATCTAACTATGGCTACACCTTC.

The V gene is TRBV7-6, the J gene TRBJ1-2; 8 positions agree with TRBD1. The CDR3 length is 15 residues. J lost 7 bases, V lost 1 base, and 8 bases had no gene match. Germline values: CDR1 SGHVS, CDR2 FNYEAQ. The CDR3 region is CASSLGGQGLGGYTF. The CDR3, as DNA: TGTGCCAGCAGCTTAGGCGGACAGGGACTAGGTGGCTACACCTTC.

The chain joins TRBV19 to TRBJ1-1; TRBD1 matches at 9 bases. The V segment lost 3 bases and the J segment 12 bases; nucleotides outside the gene matches: 11. In germline, CDR1 is LNHDA, CDR2 SQIVND (reference sequence). The CDR3 is 14 residues long. The CDR3 nucleotides read TGTGCCAGTAGTATCCTACAGGGGGCTCTCAAAACTTTCTTT. Its protein product is CASSILQGALKTFF. The full variable domain, rest sourced from reference TRBV19 and TRBJ1-1, is DGGITQSPKYLFRKEGQNVTLSCEQNLNHDAMYWYRQDPGQGLRLIYYSQIVNDFQKGDIAEGYSVSREKKESFPLTVTSAQKNPTAFYLCASSILQGALKTFFGQGTRLTVV.

The rearrangement links TRBV2 to TRBJ1-5; maybe TRBD1 (6 bases). CDR1 SNHLY and CDR2 FYNNEI come from the germline V gene. V lost 6 bases, J lost 6 bases, and 15 bases lay in between. The CDR3 runs to 14 residues. This chain's CDR3 is CASSEDRAGQPQHF. For the CDR3, the DNA is TGTGCCAGCAGCGAGGACAGAGCGGGTCAGCCCCAGCATTTT. Full variable domain (rest looked up from reference TRBV2 and TRBJ1-5): EPEVTQTPSHQVTQMGQEVILRCVPISNHLYFYWYRQILGQKVEFLVSFYNNEISEKSEIFDDQFSVERPDGSNFTLKIRSTKLEDSAMYFCASSEDRAGQPQHFGDGTRLSIL.

The rearrangement uses TRBV2 and TRBJ1-2; D unresolved. The V end was cut by 1 base, the J end by 4 bases, with 7 bases between. The germline V gene encodes CDR1 SNHLY and CDR2 FYNNEI. CDR3 size: 13 residues. The CDR3 protein is CASSEEGTYGYTF. The CDR3 DNA sequence: TGTGCCAGCAGTGAAGAGGGAACCTATGGCTACACCTTC.

The chain combines TRBV19 with TRBJ1-2; D remains ambiguous. The V gene's germline CDR1 is LNHDA and CDR2 SQIVND (reference sequence). Trimming took 3 bases from V and 4 from J, leaving 9 bases between them. The CDR3 has 13 amino acids. The chain's CDR3 is CASSIEGSYGYTF. As DNA, the CDR3 is TGTGCCAGTAGTATTGAAGGGTCCTATGGCTACACCTTC.

The chain is built from TRBV15 and TRBJ2-3; D possibly corresponds to TRBD2 (5 bases). The CDR3 has 15 amino acids. In germline, CDR1 is LNHNV, CDR2 YYDKDF (reference sequence). Trimming took 1 base from V and 3 from J, leaving 11 bases between them. The CDR3 reads CATSRATGITDTQYF. In DNA form, the CDR3 reads TGTGCCACCAGCAGAGCCACGGGGATTACAGATACGCAGTATTTT.

This clone has just one count. V gene TRBV15 combines with J gene TRBJ1-5; 8 bases align to TRBD1. The CDR3 sequence is 15 residues long. Germline V lookup: CDR1 LNHNV, CDR2 YYDKDF (reference sequence). The V and J ends lost 1 base and 6 bases, in that order; junction bases with no gene match: 5. CDR3 nucleotide sequence: TGTGCCACCAGCAGAGGAGGACAGGGCTTTCAGCCCCAGCATTTT. Protein product: CATSRGGQGFQPQHF.

The chain couples TRBV2 to TRBJ2-5, with D unclear. Germline CDR1 SNHLY, CDR2 FYNNEI. V dropped 1 base and J dropped 7 bases, with 7 bases sitting between them. This CDR3 spans 12 amino acids. The CDR3 sequence: CASSEDRVTQYF. The CDR3 DNA reads as TGTGCCAGCAGTGAAGACCGGGTGACCCAGTACTTC.

The rearrangement joins TRBV4-1 to TRBJ2-7; 9 bases are a match to TRBD1. The CDR3 totals 16 residues. Germline CDR1 MGHRA, CDR2 YSYEKL. Losses at the gene ends were 2 bases for V and 4 bases for J; bases not matched to a gene: 9. CDR3 residues: CASSQIPGTGMYEQYF. CDR3 DNA sequence: TGCGCCAGCAGCCAAATCCCGGGGACAGGGATGTACGAGCAGTACTTC.